This TCR beta chain emerged from a study of T cell repertoires in cytomegalovirus infection. At the level of the study: The public TCR beta signatures pointed to both CMV infection and matching HLA type. Study-wide results and caveats: The ex vivo response was dominated by HLA-C-restricted CMV-specific TCR beta clonotypes.

Losses at the gene ends were 5 bases for V and 5 bases for J; bases not matched to a gene: 13. The CDR3 sequence is 16 residues long. Germline V gene data show CDR1 as SGHVS and CDR2 as FNYEAQ. TCRdb analysed the reads with MiXCR anew, one entry per CDR3 protein. The sample has 900,000 to 950,000 distinct CDR3 sequences; around 30% are singletons. This clonotype has a count of ten or more. The target antigen is unknown. This chain joins TRBV7-6 and TRBJ2-3; 7 bases match TRBD1. The sequenced sample was cultured CD8+ T cells from PBMCs, obtained from culture after CMV antigen stimulation. This sequence was found in a human donor in good health (CMV status not recorded). Some clones in this sample may be carry-over from other donors' samples. CDR3 sequence (DNA): TGTGCCAGCAGCCCAAGACTAAGGGGGCAAGGAGATACGCAGTATTTT. It encodes CASSPRLRGQGDTQYF.